This T cell receptor beta chain was documented in a study of cytomegalovirus exposure and HLA in healthy donors. About the study: About 85 million unique TCRs from HLA-typed donors were held in an early release of data. Points from the study as a whole: Researchers catalogued approximately 170 TCR beta chains as cytomegalovirus-associated. Most of the TCR beta V segments (in an earlier analysis) were productive either about 90% or about 30% of the time. A later analysis linked 15,000 to 20,000 TCR beta sequences to HLA alleles at 0.05 false discovery rate.

About this clone itself: Its antigen is not identified.

From germline, CDR1 is PRHDT and CDR2 FYEKMQ (reference sequence). The CDR3 runs to 13 residues. The trim removed 3 bases at V and 7 bases at J, leaving 0 bases unmatched. Vbeta (60) and Jbeta (13) primers were used in the PCR. TCRdb's table, derived via immunoSEQ multiplex PCR, lists solely in-frame clones and lacks some. The table lists a few hundred thousand clones, about nine tenths of them singletons. The receptor was derived from a girl aged 2 to 9 in good health and CMV-seronegative. The sequenced sample was PBMCs. This sequence joins TRBV13 and TRBJ2-1; 10 bases are shared with TRBD1. Here the CDR3 DNA reads TGTGCCAGCAGCTTGGGACAGGGGAATGAGCAGTTCTTC. Protein product: CASSLGQGNEQFF.